This entry concerns a single TCR beta chain. What it recognizes is unknown. The sample originates from a study of CD8 T cells in ankylosing spondylitis. Study-wide points: There was a TCR beta motif, made of several highly homologous variants, that appeared characteristic of ankylosing spondylitis blood. Reportedly, disease-linked clones are significantly enriched in ankylosing spondylitis patients' matched synovial fluid.

Germline CDR1 is SGDLS and CDR2 is YYNGEE. The ends were cut back, 0 bases at V and 3 bases at J, with 13 bases in the middle. This CDR3 is 15 amino acids long. Quantitative 5'-RACE with molecular barcodes generated TCR beta libraries. TCRdb redid the calling of the 5' RACE reads with MiXCR, one entry per CDR3 protein. In the table there are around 9,100 distinct CDR3 sequences, around 6% of which are singletons. Sequencing was done on a sample of blood, either unsorted or a sorted T cell fraction (not recorded which). This receptor was identified in a female donor with ankylosing spondylitis or in good health (not recorded which). The chain links TRBV9 to TRBJ2-7, with D tentatively TRBD1 or TRBD2 (5 bases each). The CDR3 sequence: CASSVAMGDVYEQYF. Here the CDR3 DNA reads TGTGCCAGCAGCGTAGCTATGGGGGATGTCTACGAGCAGTACTTC.